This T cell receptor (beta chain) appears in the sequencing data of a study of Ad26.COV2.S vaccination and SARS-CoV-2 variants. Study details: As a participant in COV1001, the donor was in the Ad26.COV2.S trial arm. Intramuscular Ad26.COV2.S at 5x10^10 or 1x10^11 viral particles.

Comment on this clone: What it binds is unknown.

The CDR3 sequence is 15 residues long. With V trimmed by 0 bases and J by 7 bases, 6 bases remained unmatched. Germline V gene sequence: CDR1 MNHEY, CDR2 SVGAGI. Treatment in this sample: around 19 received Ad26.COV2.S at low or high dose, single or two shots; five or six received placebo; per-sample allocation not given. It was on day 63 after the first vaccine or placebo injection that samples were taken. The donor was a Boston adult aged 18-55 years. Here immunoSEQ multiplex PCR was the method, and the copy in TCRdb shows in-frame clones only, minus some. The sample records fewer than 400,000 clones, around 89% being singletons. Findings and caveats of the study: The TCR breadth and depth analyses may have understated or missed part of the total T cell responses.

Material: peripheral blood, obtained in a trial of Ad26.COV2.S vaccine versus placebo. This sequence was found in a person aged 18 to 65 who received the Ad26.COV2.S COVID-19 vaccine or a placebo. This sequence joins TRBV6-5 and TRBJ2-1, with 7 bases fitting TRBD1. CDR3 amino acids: CASSYSKRGRNEQFF. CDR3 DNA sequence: TGTGCCAGCAGTTACTCGAAGAGGGGGCGAAATGAGCAGTTCTTC.